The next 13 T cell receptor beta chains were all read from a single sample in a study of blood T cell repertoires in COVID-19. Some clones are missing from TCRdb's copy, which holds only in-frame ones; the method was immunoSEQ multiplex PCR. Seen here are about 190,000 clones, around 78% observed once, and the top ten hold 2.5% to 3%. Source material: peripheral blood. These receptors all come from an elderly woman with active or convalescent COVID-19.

CDR3 coding DNA: TGCGCCAGCAGCTTGGAAGCGGAGTGGGGAGATACGCAGTATTTT. Translation gives CASSLEAEWGDTQYF. V is TRBV5-1 and J is TRBJ2-3; maybe TRBD2 (5 bases). Germline V CDR1 and CDR2: SGHRS, YFSETQ. CDR3 length equals 15 residues. V was shortened by 0 bases and J by 5 bases, with 13 bases between the two germline ends.

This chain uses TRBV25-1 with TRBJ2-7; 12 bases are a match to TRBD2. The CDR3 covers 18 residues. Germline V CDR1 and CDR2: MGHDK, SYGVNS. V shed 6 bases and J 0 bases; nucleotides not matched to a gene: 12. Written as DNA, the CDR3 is TGTGCCAGCAGACAATCCGGGACTAGCGGGTTTTCCTCCTACGAGCAGTACTTC. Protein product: CASRQSGTSGFSSYEQYF.

The CDR3 sequence: CASSFHGNEAFF. The CDR3 nucleotides read TGCGCCAGCAGCTTTCACGGGAATGAAGCTTTCTTT. The gene calls are TRBV5-1 and TRBJ1-1, with no clear D. V lost 2 bases and J 7 bases, leaving 9 bases between the germline ends. The CDR3 runs to 12 residues. Germline V lookup: CDR1 SGHRS, CDR2 YFSETQ.

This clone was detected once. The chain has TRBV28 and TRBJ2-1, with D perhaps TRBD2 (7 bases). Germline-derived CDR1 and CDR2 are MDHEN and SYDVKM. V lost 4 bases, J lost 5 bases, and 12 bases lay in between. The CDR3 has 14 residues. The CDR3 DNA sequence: TGTGCCAGCAGTTCTCCGGGGGGCCACAATGAGCAGTTCTTC. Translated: CASSSPGGHNEQFF.

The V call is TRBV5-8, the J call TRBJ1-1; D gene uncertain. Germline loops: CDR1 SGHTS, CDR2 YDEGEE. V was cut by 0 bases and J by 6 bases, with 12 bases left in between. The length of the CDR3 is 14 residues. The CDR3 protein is CASSLDYYYSEAFF. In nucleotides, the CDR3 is TGTGCCAGCAGCTTGGACTATTACTATTCTGAAGCTTTCTTT.

CDR3 loop: CASETGVGANVLTF. The DNA for the CDR3 is TGCGCCAGCGAAACAGGGGTCGGGGCCAACGTCCTGACTTTC. The chain carries TRBV5-1 and TRBJ2-6; 7 bases align to TRBD1. This CDR3 has 14 residues. In germline, CDR1 is SGHRS, CDR2 YFSETQ. Trimming took 7 bases from V and 4 from J; bases not matched to a gene: 5. Based on the CDR3 plus reference TRBV5-1 and TRBJ2-6, the full variable domain is KAGVTQTPRYLIKTRGQQVTLSCSPISGHRSVSWYQQTPGQGLQFLFEYFSETQRNKGNFPGRFSGRQFSNSRSEMNVSTLELGDSALYLCASETGVGANVLTFGAGSRLTVL.

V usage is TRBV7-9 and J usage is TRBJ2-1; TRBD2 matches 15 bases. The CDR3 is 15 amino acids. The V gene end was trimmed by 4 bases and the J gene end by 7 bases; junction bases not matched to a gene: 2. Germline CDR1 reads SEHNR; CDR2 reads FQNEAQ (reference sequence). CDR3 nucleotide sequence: TGTGCCAGCAGCTGGACTAGCGGGGGGGCGAATGAGCAGTTCTTC. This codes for CASSWTSGGANEQFF.

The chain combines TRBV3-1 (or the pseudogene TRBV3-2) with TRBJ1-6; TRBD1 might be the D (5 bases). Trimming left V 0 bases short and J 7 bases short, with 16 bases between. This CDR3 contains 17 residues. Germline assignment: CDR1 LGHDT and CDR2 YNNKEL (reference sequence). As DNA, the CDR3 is TGTGCCAGCAGCCAAGATCTTGGCAGGGCCAGGAATTCACCCCTCCACTTT. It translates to CASSQDLGRARNSPLHF.

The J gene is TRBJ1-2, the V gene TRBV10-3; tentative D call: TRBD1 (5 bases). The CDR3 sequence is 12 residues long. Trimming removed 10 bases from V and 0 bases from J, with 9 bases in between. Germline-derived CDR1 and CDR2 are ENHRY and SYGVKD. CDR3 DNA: TGTGCCACTCACAGGTCTAACTATGGCTACACCTTC. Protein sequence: CATHRSNYGYTF.

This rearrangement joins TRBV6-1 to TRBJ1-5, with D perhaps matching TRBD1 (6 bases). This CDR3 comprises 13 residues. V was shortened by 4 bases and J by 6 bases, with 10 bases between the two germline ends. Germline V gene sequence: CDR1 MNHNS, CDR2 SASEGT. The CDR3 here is CASSATGGQPQHF. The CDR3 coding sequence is TGTGCCAGCAGTGCGACAGGAGGTCAGCCCCAGCATTTT.

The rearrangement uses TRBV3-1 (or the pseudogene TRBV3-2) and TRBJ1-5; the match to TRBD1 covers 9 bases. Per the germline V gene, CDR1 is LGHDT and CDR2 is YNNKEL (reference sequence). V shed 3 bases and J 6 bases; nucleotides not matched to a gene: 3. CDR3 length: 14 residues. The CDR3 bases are TGTGCCAGCAGCCACGGGACAGGGAGTCAGCCCCAGCATTTT. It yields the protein CASSHGTGSQPQHF.

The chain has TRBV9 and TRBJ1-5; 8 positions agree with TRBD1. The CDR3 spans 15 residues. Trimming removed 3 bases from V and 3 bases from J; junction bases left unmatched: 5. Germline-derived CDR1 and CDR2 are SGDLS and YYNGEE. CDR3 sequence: CASSAGQVFNQPQHF. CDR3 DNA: TGTGCCAGCAGCGCGGGACAGGTCTTCAATCAGCCCCAGCATTTT.

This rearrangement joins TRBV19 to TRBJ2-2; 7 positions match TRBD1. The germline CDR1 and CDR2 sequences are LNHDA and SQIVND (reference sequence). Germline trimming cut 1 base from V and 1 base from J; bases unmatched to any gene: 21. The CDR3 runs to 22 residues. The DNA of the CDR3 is TGTGCCAGTAGTATAGGCCCAGGGACAGACGGAGGTGCCGAGTTGAACACCGGGGAGCTGTTTTTT. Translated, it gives CASSIGPGTDGGAELNTGELFF. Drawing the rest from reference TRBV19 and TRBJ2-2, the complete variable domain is DGGITQSPKYLFRKEGQNVTLSCEQNLNHDAMYWYRQDPGQGLRLIYYSQIVNDFQKGDIAEGYSVSREKKESFPLTVTSAQKNPTAFYLCASSIGPGTDGGAELNTGELFFGEGSRLTVL.